This T cell receptor beta chain was documented in a study of vaccination and CD4 T cells after COVID-19. Noted treatment: approximately nine-day PBMC culture with coronavirus spike peptide pools or control peptides (ViraFEST assay). With the Oncomine TCR Beta short-read assay, DNA from cultured CD4+ T cells was sequenced. TCRdb independently ran MiXCR on the PCR reads; one entry per CDR3 protein. The sample has 10,000 to 15,000 distinct CDR3 sequences, roughly 61% seen once. Trimming stripped 0 bases from V and 9 bases from J, with 20 bases between. This CDR3 has 16 residues. The germline V gene has CDR1 LNHDA and CDR2 SQIVND (reference sequence). As regards this clonotype: Its specificity is unknown.

This receptor was obtained from a human donor who had recovered from COVID-19. Sequenced material: CD4+ T cells from blood, cultured in vitro. The J gene is TRBJ1-2, the V gene TRBV19, with D perhaps TRBD1 (5 bases). CDR3 in DNA: TGTGCCAGTAGTATAGATGGGGCAAACAGACTAAGGAGCTACACCTTC. This gives the protein CASSIDGANRLRSYTF. Using reference TRBV19 and TRBJ1-2 for the parts outside the CDR3, the full variable domain is DGGITQSPKYLFRKEGQNVTLSCEQNLNHDAMYWYRQDPGQGLRLIYYSQIVNDFQKGDIAEGYSVSREKKESFPLTVTSAQKNPTAFYLCASSIDGANRLRSYTFGSGTRLTVV.